The 25 T cell receptor beta chains given below trace back to one sample, sequenced in a study of regulatory T cells in long-lasting Graves disease. HTBI primers from iRepertoire and Arm-PCR of CDR3 regions yielded the TCR beta libraries. TCRdb passed the multiplex PCR reads through MiXCR, listing each CDR3 protein once. The repertoire includes 400,000 to 500,000 distinct CDR3 sequences, about 15% of them detected once, and about 7.6% sits in the top ten. Time point here: newly diagnosed GD, antithyroid drugs for less than 3 months. With RNA extracted from PBMCs as input, the TCR library was made. These data also formed part of another study, on T cells in Graves' hyperthyroidism and ophthalmopathy.

The sequencing used peripheral blood mononuclear cells (PBMCs), collected at new diagnosis, from a patient treated with antithyroid drugs. The receptor set was obtained from a woman between 40 and 50 years old with Graves disease.

This clonotype was detected only a few times. V and J are TRBV6-2 or TRBV6-3 and TRBJ2-7, with unresolved D. V lost 7 bases and J 0 bases, leaving 13 bases between the germline ends. Germline loops: CDR1 MNHEY, CDR2 SVGEGT. This CDR3 is 14 amino acids long. The CDR3 loop is CASTPPGVSYEQYF. The CDR3 bases are TGTGCCAGCACCCCCCCGGGCGTCTCCTACGAGCAGTACTTC.

Comments on this clonotype: A read error may account for a junction end that differs from germline. The chain uses TRBV5-1 and TRBJ1-5; D unclear. CDR3 length: 13 residues. Germline V gene lookup returns CDR1 SGHRS and CDR2 YFSETQ. For the CDR3, the DNA is TGCGCCAGCAGTTTGGGAAGCAATCAGCCCCATCATTTT. It codes for CASSLGSNQPHHF.

This chain joins TRBV24-1 and TRBJ1-5; D is unclear. This CDR3 region has 13 residues. In germline, CDR1 is KGHDR, CDR2 SFDVKD. Trimming cost V 6 bases and J 2 bases, with 7 bases left between them. The CDR3: CATSTGGNQPQHF. The CDR3 nucleotides are TGTGCCACCAGTACGGGAGGCAATCAGCCCCAGCATTTT.

The gene calls are TRBV18 and TRBJ2-1, with D perhaps matching TRBD1 or TRBD2 (5 bases each). CDR1 and CDR2 (germline): KGHSH, LQKENI. V shed 5 bases and J shed 3 bases, with 20 bases lying between them. The CDR3 runs to 17 residues. CDR3 amino acids: CASSATGRIFDYNEQFF. Written as DNA, the CDR3 is TGTGCCAGCTCAGCAACGGGACGTATATTCGACTACAATGAGCAGTTCTTC.

This clonotype was found many times. V usage is TRBV20-1 and J usage is TRBJ1-1; 7 bases line up with TRBD1. There are 14 residues in the CDR3. Per the germline V gene, CDR1 is DFQATT and CDR2 is SNEGSKA (reference sequence). V shed 0 bases, J shed 5 bases, and the junction held 6 bases outside the gene matches. As DNA, the CDR3 is TGCAGTGCTAGAGATCGACAGGGAGGGACTGAAGCTTTCTTT. Its translation: CSARDRQGGTEAFF.

Many counts were recorded for this clonotype. This sequence joins TRBV20-1 and TRBJ1-1; D uncertain. Germline CDR1 DFQATT, CDR2 SNEGSKA (reference sequence). V was trimmed by 7 bases and J by 0 bases, leaving 12 bases between them. This CDR3 contains 13 residues. CDR3 in amino acids: CSGNRNMNTEAFF. The DNA for the CDR3 is TGCAGTGGTAACAGAAATATGAACACTGAAGCTTTCTTT.

This chain connects TRBV5-4 to TRBJ2-7; a weak D match, TRBD2 (5 bases). V was trimmed by 4 bases and J by 6 bases, leaving 17 bases between them. The CDR3 runs to 14 residues. Germline V gene data show CDR1 as SGHNT and CDR2 as YYREEE (reference sequence). CDR3 bases: TGTGCCAGCAGCGAGGCCACTAGTGTCCGCGAGCAGTACTTC. This sequence encodes CASSEATSVREQYF.

This clonotype showed up just a few times. This chain connects TRBV5-1 to TRBJ2-5; D is undetermined. V dropped 4 bases and J dropped 1 base, with 14 bases sitting between them. The CDR3 sequence is 15 residues long. Germline CDR1 reads SGHRS; CDR2 reads YFSETQ. CDR3 in DNA: TGCGCCAGCAGCCCGGGTGCCGTTGTCCAAGAGACCCAGTACTTC. Encoded protein: CASSPGAVVQETQYF.

Ten or more counts support this clonotype. This rearrangement joins TRBV11-2 to TRBJ1-1; no firm D call. The CDR3 runs 16 residues. Trimming shortened V by 3 bases and J by 5 bases, and 19 bases separated the two germline ends. Germline lookup yields CDR1 SGHAT and CDR2 FQNNGV. CDR3 coding DNA: TGTGCCAGCAGCTTTGTATCTCAGGTCAGCGGGACTGAAGCTTTCTTT. It translates to CASSFVSQVSGTEAFF. The complete variable domain, with remaining parts taken from reference TRBV11-2 and TRBJ1-1, reads EAGVAQSPRYKIIEKRQSVAFWCNPISGHATLYWYQQILGQGPKLLIQFQNNGVVDDSQLPKDRFSAERLKGVDSTLKIQPAKLEDSAVYLCASSFVSQVSGTEAFFGQGTRLTVV.

This clonotype occurred many times. V gene TRBV28 combines with J gene TRBJ1-3; TRBD1 might be the D (5 bases). The V end lost 6 bases, the J end lost 0 bases, and 12 bases lay between the germline ends. CDR3 size: 15 residues. The germline V gene encodes CDR1 MDHEN and CDR2 SYDVKM. CDR3 in DNA: TGTGCCAGCAGCCGGGACCGACGCTCTGGAAACACCATATATTTT. Translation: CASSRDRRSGNTIYF.

This clonotype occurred many times. This chain connects TRBV3-1 to TRBJ2-5, with 7 bases aligning to TRBD2. After removal of 1 base from V and 1 base from J, the junction contained 6 bases not matched to a gene. The CDR3 has 16 residues. Germline V gene data show CDR1 as LGHDT and CDR2 as YNNKEL (reference sequence). The chain's CDR3 is CASSQVLADLQETQYF. The CDR3 DNA follows: TGTGCCAGCAGCCAAGTTCTAGCGGACCTCCAAGAGACCCAGTACTTC.

This clonotype has only a few counts. The chain couples TRBV30 to TRBJ2-1; TRBD2 matches 11 bases. The CDR3 sequence is 16 residues long. V lost 0 bases and J lost 8; bases outside the gene matches: 9. The germline V gene encodes CDR1 GTSNPN and CDR2 SVGIG (reference sequence). CDR3 bases: TGTGCCTGGAGTGTAAGCTTTACTAGCGGGAGCTATGAGCAGTTCTTC. It yields the protein CAWSVSFTSGSYEQFF.

The sample holds many counts of this clonotype. The CDR3 is CASSFSDYNEQFF. As DNA, the CDR3 is TGTGCCAGCAGTTTTAGCGATTACAATGAGCAGTTCTTC. The J gene is TRBJ2-1, the V gene TRBV12-3 or TRBV12-4, with a possible D match to TRBD2 (5 bases). The CDR3 is 13 amino acids. V gave up 3 bases and J gave up 4 bases, with 7 bases separating them.

This clonotype was counted only a few times. The rearrangement joins TRBV4-1 to TRBJ1-2, with a weak D call TRBD1 (6 bases). CDR1 and CDR2 from the germline V gene are MGHRA and YSYEKL. The CDR3 has 13 residues. V lost 1 base and J lost 9, with 12 bases in between. The CDR3 nucleotides read TGCGCCAGCAGCCAAGGGACAGTGCCGAGCTACACCTTC. Protein product: CASSQGTVPSYTF.

This clonotype was observed many times. The gene calls are TRBV30 and TRBJ1-4; possibly TRBD1 for D (6 bases). Trimming removed 2 bases from V and 7 bases from J, with 11 bases in between. This CDR3 contains 13 residues. The V gene's germline CDR1 is GTSNPN and CDR2 SVGIG (reference sequence). In nucleotides, the CDR3 is TGTGCCTGGAGTTGGGGGCGAGGTGAAAAACTGTTTTTT. This gives the protein CAWSWGRGEKLFF.

This clonotype was seen many times. This chain links TRBV3-1 with TRBJ2-2, with TRBD1 matching over 9 bases. V gave up 7 bases and J gave up 1 base; unmatched junction bases: 7. The CDR3 length is 16 residues. In germline, CDR1 is LGHDT, CDR2 YNNKEL (reference sequence). The CDR3 region is CASTRQGVENTGELFF. The CDR3 region has the DNA TGTGCCAGCACCAGACAGGGGGTGGAGAACACCGGGGAGCTGTTTTTT.

Only a few counts were recorded for this clonotype. The genes are TRBV27 and TRBJ2-1; TRBD2 agrees at 14 bases. The V gene's germline CDR1 is MNHEY and CDR2 SMNVEV (reference sequence). The CDR3 runs 16 residues. The ends lost 4 bases at V and 8 bases at J; junction bases unmatched: 7. CDR3 DNA sequence: TGTGCCAGCAGTTCGTACGGGACTAGCGGGAGTTATGAGCAGTTCTTC. It translates to CASSSYGTSGSYEQFF.

The CDR3 DNA reads as TGTGCCAGCAGTTATCTGGGCACGAGTGACACCTTC. Residues: CASSYLGTSDTF. The rearrangement uses TRBV6-5 and TRBJ1-2; no clear D gene. This CDR3 contains 12 residues. Germline CDR1 is MNHEY and CDR2 is SVGAGI. V was shortened by 3 bases and J by 12 bases, with 14 bases between the two germline ends.

This clonotype was seen a few times. J is TRBJ1-5 and V is TRBV7-2, with D possibly matching TRBD1 (5 bases). Trimming cost V 3 bases and J 0 bases, with 9 bases left between them. This CDR3 has 15 amino acids. The germline V gene encodes CDR1 SGHTA and CDR2 FQGNSA. CDR3: CASSFGGASNQPQHF. CDR3 sequence (DNA): TGTGCCAGCAGCTTTGGTGGGGCTAGCAATCAGCCCCAGCATTTT.

This clonotype was found many times. The V gene is TRBV7-8, the J gene TRBJ2-7; TRBD1 might be the D (6 bases). V lost 5 bases and J 2 bases, leaving 10 bases between the germline ends. Germline lookup yields CDR1 SGHVS and CDR2 FQNEAQ. This CDR3 is built from 13 residues. CDR3 protein: CASSHPGAYEQYF. The CDR3 DNA reads TGTGCCAGCAGCCACCCAGGGGCCTACGAGCAGTACTTC.

Many counts were recorded for this clonotype. The genes are TRBV2 and TRBJ1-2, with a tentative D call TRBD1 (6 bases). Trimming left V 9 bases short and J 5 bases short, with 16 bases between. Germline values: CDR1 SNHLY, CDR2 FYNNEI. The CDR3 loop spans 13 amino acids. CDR3 in DNA: TGTGCCAGTACAGGGTTGGGACCTTATGGCTACACCTTC. This codes for CASTGLGPYGYTF. Variable domain in full (rest from reference TRBV2 and TRBJ1-2): EPEVTQTPSHQVTQMGQEVILRCVPISNHLYFYWYRQILGQKVEFLVSFYNNEISEKSEIFDDQFSVERPDGSNFTLKIRSTKLEDSAMYFCASTGLGPYGYTFGSGTRLTVV.

This clonotype has at least ten counts. The chain joins TRBV11-3 to TRBJ2-7; D possibly corresponds to TRBD2 (6 bases). This CDR3 spans 14 amino acids. Trimming removed 2 bases at V and 0 bases at J, with 8 bases between. CDR1 and CDR2 from the germline V gene are SGHNT and YENEEA. The CDR3 is CASSLWRDSYEQYF. DNA of the CDR3: TGTGCCAGCAGCTTATGGCGGGACTCCTACGAGCAGTACTTC.

This clonotype has a handful of counts. The chain combines TRBV29-1 with TRBJ1-4; D is unclear. In germline, CDR1 is SQVTM, CDR2 ANQGSEA. V shed 3 bases and J shed 0 bases, with 5 bases lying between them. The CDR3 is 13 amino acids. Written as DNA, the CDR3 is TGCAGCGTTGAGGGTTCAACTAATGAAAAACTGTTTTTT. Translation: CSVEGSTNEKLFF.

This clonotype was found a few times. A far larger clone differs by one base, so this is likely a read error. V usage is TRBV19 and J usage is TRBJ2-1; 12 bases align to TRBD2. Trimming at V came to 6 bases and at J to 13 bases, leaving 16 bases not matched to a gene. Germline loops: CDR1 LNHDA, CDR2 SQIVND (reference sequence). The length of the CDR3 is 16 residues. CDR3 in amino acids: CASSLGLAGKRETQFF. The CDR3 region has the DNA TGTGCCAGTAGCCTAGGACTAGCGGGAAAACGGGAGACCCAGTTCTTC.

Comments on this clonotype: Since a much larger clone is just one base distant, this may be a read error. This likely comes from a read error, as the CDR3 has no conserved phenylalanine or tryptophan at its end. This chain uses TRBV19 with TRBJ2-5; D ambiguous. The CDR3 has 13 amino acids. From germline, CDR1 is LNHDA and CDR2 SQIVND (reference sequence). V was pared by 3 bases and J by 5 bases, with 10 bases between. The CDR3 region is CASSIGFQETQYL. Here the CDR3 DNA reads TGTGCCAGTAGTATTGGGTTCCAGGAGACCCAGTACCTC.